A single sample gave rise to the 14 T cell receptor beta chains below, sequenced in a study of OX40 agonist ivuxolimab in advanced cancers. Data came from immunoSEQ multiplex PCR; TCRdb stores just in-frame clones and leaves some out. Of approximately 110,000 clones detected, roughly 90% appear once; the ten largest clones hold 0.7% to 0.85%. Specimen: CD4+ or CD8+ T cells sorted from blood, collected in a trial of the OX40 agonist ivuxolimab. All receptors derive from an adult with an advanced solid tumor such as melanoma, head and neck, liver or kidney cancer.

This CDR3 reads CASTLLTGGGRGYTF. CDR3 bases: TGTGCCAGTACCCTCCTCACCGGCGGGGGACGGGGCTACACCTTC. V is TRBV19 and J is TRBJ1-2; D is perhaps TRBD1 (5 bases). The CDR3 sequence is 15 residues long. V lost 7 bases and J 8 bases, leaving 23 bases between the germline ends. Germline-derived CDR1 and CDR2 are LNHDA and SQIVND (reference sequence).

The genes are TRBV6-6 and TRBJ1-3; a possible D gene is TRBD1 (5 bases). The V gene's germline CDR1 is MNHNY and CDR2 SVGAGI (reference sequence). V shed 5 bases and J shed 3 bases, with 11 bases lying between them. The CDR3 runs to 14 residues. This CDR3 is CASSRQGDGNTIYF. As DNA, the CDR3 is TGTGCCAGCAGTAGGCAGGGCGATGGAAACACCATATATTTT.

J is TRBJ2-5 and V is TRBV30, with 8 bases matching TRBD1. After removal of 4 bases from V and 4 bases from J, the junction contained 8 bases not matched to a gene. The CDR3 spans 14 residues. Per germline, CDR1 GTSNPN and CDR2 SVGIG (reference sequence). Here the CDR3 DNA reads TGTGCCTGGATGAATCTCGACAGGGGAGAGACCCAGTACTTC. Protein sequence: CAWMNLDRGETQYF. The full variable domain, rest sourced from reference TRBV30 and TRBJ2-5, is SQTIHQWPATLVQPVGSPLSLECTVEGTSNPNLYWYRQAAGRGLQLLFYSVGIGQISSEVPQNLSASRPQDRQFILSSKKLLLSDSGFYLCAWMNLDRGETQYFGPGTRLLVL.

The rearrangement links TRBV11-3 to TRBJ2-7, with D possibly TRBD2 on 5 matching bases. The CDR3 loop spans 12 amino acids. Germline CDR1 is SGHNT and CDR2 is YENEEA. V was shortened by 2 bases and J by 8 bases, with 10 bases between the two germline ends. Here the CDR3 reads CASSLNREKQYF. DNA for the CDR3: TGTGCCAGCAGCTTAAATAGGGAGAAGCAGTACTTC.

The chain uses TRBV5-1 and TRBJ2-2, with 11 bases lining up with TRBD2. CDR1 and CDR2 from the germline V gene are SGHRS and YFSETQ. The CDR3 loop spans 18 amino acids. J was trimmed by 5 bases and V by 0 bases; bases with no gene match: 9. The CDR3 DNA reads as TGCGCCAGCAGCTTGGATACTAGCGGGAGATGGGGAACCGGGGAGCTGTTTTTT. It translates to CASSLDTSGRWGTGELFF.

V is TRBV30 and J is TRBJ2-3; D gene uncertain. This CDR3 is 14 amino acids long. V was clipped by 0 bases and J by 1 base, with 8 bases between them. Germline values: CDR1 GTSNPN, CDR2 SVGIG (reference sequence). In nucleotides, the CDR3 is TGTGCCTGGAGTGTGGTCGCACGCACAGATACGCAGTATTTT. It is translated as CAWSVVARTDTQYF.

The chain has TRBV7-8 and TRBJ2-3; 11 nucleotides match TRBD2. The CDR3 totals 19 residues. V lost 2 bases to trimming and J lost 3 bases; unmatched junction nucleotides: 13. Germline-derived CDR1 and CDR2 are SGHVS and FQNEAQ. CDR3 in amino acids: CASSLPTGTSGRRTDTQYF. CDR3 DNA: TGTGCCAGCAGCTTACCCACCGGGACTAGCGGACGAAGGACAGATACGCAGTATTTT.

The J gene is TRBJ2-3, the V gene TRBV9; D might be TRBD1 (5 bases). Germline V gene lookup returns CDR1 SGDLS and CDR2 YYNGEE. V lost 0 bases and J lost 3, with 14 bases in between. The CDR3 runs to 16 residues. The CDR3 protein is CASSVAAGHRTDTQYF. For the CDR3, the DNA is TGTGCCAGCAGCGTAGCGGCAGGGCATCGGACAGATACGCAGTATTTT.

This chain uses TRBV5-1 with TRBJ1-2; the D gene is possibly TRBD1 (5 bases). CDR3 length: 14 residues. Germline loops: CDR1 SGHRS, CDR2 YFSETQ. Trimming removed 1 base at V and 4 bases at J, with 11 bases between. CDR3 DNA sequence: TGCGCCAGCAGCTTGAGGGCGAGGGGCTATGGCTACACCTTC. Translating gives CASSLRARGYGYTF.

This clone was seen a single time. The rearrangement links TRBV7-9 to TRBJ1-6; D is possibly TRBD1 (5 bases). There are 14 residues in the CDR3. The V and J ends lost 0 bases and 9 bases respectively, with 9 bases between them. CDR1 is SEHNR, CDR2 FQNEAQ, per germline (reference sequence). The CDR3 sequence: CASSLAGDGSPLHF. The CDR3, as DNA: TGTGCCAGCAGCTTAGCAGGGGATGGTTCACCCCTCCACTTT.

CDR3 residues: CASSHPTGQGVEEQFF. DNA of the CDR3: TGTGCCAGCAGCCATCCTACGGGACAGGGAGTAGAGGAGCAGTTCTTC. The V and J genes are TRBV4-2 and TRBJ2-1; 9 bases fit TRBD1. This CDR3 is 16 amino acids long. J was trimmed by 10 bases and V by 3 bases; bases with no gene match: 13. Germline V gene lookup returns CDR1 LGHNA and CDR2 YNFKEQ.

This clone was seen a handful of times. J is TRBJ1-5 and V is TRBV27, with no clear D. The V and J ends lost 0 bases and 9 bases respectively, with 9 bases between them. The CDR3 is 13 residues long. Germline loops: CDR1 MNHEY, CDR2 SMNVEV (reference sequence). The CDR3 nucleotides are TGTGCCAGCAGTTTATCGCAATATGTGCCCCAGCATTTT. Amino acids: CASSLSQYVPQHF.

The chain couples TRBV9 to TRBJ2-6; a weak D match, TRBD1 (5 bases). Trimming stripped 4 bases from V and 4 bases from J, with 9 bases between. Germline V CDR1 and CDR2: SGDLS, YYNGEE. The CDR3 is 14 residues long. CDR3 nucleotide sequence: TGTGCCAGCAGCTCTAGACAGGGGGCCAACGTCCTGACTTTC. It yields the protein CASSSRQGANVLTF. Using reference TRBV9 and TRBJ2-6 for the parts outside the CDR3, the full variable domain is DSGVTQTPKHLITATGQRVTLRCSPRSGDLSVYWYQQSLDQGLQFLIQYYNGEERAKGNILERFSAQQFPDLHSELNLSSLELGDSALYFCASSSRQGANVLTFGAGSRLTVL.

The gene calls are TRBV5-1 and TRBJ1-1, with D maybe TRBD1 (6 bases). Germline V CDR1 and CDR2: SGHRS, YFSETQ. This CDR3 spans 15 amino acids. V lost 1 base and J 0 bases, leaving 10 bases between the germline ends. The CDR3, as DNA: TGCGCCAGCAGCTTGTCTACAGGGATGAACACTGAAGCTTTCTTT. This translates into CASSLSTGMNTEAFF.